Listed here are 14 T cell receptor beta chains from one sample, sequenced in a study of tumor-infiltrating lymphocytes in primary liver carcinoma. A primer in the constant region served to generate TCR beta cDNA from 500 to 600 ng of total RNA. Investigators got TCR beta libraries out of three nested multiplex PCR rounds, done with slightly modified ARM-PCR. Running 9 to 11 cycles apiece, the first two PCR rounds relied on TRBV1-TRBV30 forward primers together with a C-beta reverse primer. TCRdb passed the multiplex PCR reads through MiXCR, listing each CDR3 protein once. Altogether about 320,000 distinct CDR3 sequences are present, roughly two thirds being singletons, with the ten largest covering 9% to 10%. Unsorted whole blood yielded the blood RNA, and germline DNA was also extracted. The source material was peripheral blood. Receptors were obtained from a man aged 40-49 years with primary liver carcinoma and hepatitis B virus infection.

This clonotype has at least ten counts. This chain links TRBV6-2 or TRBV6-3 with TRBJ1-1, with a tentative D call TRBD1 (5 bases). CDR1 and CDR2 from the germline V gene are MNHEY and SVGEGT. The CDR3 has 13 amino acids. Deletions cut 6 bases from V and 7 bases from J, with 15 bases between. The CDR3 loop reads CASSWDASFEAFF. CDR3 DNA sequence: TGTGCCAGCAGCTGGGACGCCAGCTTTGAAGCTTTCTTT.

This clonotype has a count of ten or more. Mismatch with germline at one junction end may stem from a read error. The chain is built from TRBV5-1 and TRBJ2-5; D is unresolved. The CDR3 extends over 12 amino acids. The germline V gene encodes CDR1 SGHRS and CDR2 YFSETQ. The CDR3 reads CASSPRGETQYF. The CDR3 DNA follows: TGTGCCAGCAGCCCCCGTGGGGAGACCCAGTACTTC.

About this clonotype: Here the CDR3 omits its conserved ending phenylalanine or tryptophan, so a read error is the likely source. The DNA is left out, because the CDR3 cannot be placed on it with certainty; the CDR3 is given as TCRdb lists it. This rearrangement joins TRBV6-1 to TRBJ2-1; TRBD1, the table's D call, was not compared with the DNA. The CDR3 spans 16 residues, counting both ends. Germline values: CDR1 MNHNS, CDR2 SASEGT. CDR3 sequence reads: CASRPRRDSPSNEQSL.

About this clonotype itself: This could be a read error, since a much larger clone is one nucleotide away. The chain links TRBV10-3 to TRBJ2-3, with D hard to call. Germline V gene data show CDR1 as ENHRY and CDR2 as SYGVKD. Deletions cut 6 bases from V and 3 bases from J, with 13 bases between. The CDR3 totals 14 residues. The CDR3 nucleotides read TGTGCCATCAGACAGAGGTCGGGTACAGATACGCAGTATTTT. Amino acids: CAIRQRSGTDTQYF.

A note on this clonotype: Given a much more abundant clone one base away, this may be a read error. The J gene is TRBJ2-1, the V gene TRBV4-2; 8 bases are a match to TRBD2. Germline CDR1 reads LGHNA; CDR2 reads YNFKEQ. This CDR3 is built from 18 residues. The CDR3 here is CASSQDPPGLESYKEQFF. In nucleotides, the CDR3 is TGTGCCAGCAGCCAAGACCCGCCGGGACTAGAGTCCTACAAAGAGCAGTTCTTC.

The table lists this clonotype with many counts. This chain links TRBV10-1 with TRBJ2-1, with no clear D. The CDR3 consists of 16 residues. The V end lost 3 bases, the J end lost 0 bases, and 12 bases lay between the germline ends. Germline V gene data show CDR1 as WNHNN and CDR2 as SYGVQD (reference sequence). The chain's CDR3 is CASSDGGASSYNEQFF. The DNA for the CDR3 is TGCGCCAGCAGTGACGGCGGAGCAAGCTCCTACAATGAGCAGTTCTTC.

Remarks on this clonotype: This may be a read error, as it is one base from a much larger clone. This chain's CDR3 is CASSPSSTSSYNEQFF. CDR3 coding DNA: TGTGCCAGCAGCCCGTCTAGCACGAGCTCCTACAATGAGCAGTTCTTC. This chain connects TRBV6-5 to TRBJ2-1; perhaps TRBD2 as D (5 bases). The CDR3 runs to 16 residues. Trimming shortened V by 6 bases and J by 0 bases, and 15 bases separated the two germline ends. Germline V gene lookup returns CDR1 MNHEY and CDR2 SVGAGI.

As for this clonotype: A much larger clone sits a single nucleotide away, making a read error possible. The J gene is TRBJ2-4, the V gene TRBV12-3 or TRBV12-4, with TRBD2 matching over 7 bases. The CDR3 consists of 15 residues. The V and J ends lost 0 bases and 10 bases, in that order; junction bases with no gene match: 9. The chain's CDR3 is CASSLARGTRSIQYF. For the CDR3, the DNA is TGTGCCAGCAGTTTAGCGCGGGGGACCAGGAGTATTCAGTACTTC.

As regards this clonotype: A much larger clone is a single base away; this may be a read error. The CDR3 DNA is TGTGCCAGCAGCCATGAGAGGTCCGGCAGCATTCAGTACTTC. It translates to CASSHERSGSIQYF. The rearrangement joins TRBV6-4 to TRBJ2-4, with D unresolved. Trimming pared 6 bases from V and 9 bases from J, leaving 18 bases between. CDR3 length: 14 residues. Germline CDR1 is MRHNA and CDR2 is SNTAGT.

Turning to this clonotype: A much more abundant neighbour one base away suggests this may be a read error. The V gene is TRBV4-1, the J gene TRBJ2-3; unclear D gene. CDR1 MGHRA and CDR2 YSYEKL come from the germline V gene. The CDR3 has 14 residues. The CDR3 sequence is CTSSQVGSTDTQYF. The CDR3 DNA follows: TGCACCAGCAGCCAAGTAGGTAGCACAGATACGCAGTATTTT.

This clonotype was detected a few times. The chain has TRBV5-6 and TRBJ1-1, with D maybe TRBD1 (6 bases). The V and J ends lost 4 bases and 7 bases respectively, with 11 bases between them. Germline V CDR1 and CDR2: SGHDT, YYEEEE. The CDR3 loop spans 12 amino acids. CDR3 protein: CASSPGQYEAFF. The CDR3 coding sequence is TGTGCCAGCAGCCCCGGACAGTATGAAGCTTTCTTT.

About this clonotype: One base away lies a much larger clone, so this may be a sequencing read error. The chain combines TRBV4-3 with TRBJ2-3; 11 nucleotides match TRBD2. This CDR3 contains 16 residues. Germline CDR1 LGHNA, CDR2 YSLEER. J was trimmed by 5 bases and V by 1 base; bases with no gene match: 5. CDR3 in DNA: TGCGCCAGCAGCCAAGCAGGGCTAGCGGGAGGAGATACGCAGTATTTT. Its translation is CASSQAGLAGGDTQYF.

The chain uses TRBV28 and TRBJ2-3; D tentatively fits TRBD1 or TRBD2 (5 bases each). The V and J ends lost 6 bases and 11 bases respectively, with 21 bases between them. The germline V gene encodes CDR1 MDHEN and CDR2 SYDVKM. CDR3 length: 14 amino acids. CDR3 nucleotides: TGTGCCAGCAGCCGTACCGGGACCTCCGCACGGCAGTATTTT. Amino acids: CASSRTGTSARQYF. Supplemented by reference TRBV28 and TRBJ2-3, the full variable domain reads DVKVTQSSRYLVKRTGEKVFLECVQDMDHENMFWYRQDPGLGLRLIYFSYDVKMKEKGDIPEGYSVSREKKERFSLILESASTNQTSMYLCASSRTGTSARQYFGPGTRLTVL.

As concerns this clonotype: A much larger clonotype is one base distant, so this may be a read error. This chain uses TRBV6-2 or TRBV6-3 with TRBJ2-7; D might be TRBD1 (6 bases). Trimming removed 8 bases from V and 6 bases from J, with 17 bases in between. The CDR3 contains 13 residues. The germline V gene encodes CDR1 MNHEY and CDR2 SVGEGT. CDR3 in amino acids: CASGEGGGSEQYF. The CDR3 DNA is TGTGCCAGCGGGGAAGGGGGTGGCTCCGAGCAGTACTTC.